Described below is a single T cell receptor beta chain sequence and its context. Its matching antigen is unknown. The record originates from a study of CD8+ T cells in alopecia areata. Across the whole study: A regimen of oral tofacitinib, 5 to 10 mg twice daily, was given to treated patients.

The study, taken as a whole, reports: Mice showed clearer TCR sharing than patients did, a gap that was possibly HLA-related. Greater clonality was observed in lesional scalp samples, especially alopecia totalis/universalis, versus normal scalp. Normal skin's resident alphabeta T cells are sequenced alongside lesional scalp T cells.

Treatment of the sample: oral pan-JAK inhibitor, 5-10 mg twice daily. The CDR3 totals 17 residues. V lost 2 bases to trimming and J lost 0 bases, with 16 bases between them. Germline V gene data show CDR1 as SGHTA and CDR2 as FQGNSA. It was cDNA, reverse transcribed from extracted RNA, that served as the sequencing template. The protocol was immunoSEQ multiplex PCR, while the TCRdb copy is restricted to in-frame clones and leaves out a portion. The sample shows around 200,000 clones, 55% to 70% of them seen only once. The chain is built from TRBV7-2 and TRBJ1-2; no firm D call. This sample comprised CD4+ T cells sorted from blood, obtained at week 4, from a patient treated with tofacitinib. The TCR comes from a human donor with alopecia areata. The CDR3 sequence: CASSLSVGGRANYGYTF. The CDR3 nucleotides are TGTGCCAGCAGCTTATCGGTTGGAGGTCGAGCTAACTATGGCTACACCTTC. Based on the CDR3 plus reference TRBV7-2 and TRBJ1-2, the full variable domain is GAGVSQSPSNKVTEKGKDVELRCDPISGHTALYWYRQSLGQGLEFLIYFQGNSAPDKSGLPSDRFSAERTGGSVSTLTIQRTQQEDSAVYLCASSLSVGGRANYGYTFGSGTRLTVV.